This entry lists 25 T cell receptor beta chains sequenced from one sample in a study of blood T cells in healthy people across ages. For the second PCR, which ran for about 6 to 11 cycles, a sample-barcoded 5' primer and a J-beta primer mix were used. Each CDR3 protein gets one entry after TCRdb re-called the 5' RACE reads with MiXCR. Counted here are about 680,000 distinct CDR3 sequences, over 45% occurring once; the ten biggest clones make up 25% to 35%. Sequencing was carried out using blood. All receptors derive from a woman aged 55-69 years in good health.

The table lists this clonotype with a few counts. The V call is TRBV27, the J call TRBJ1-2; tentative D call: TRBD1 (6 bases). The V and J ends lost 7 bases and 4 bases respectively, with 19 bases between them. Germline V lookup: CDR1 MNHEY, CDR2 SMNVEV (reference sequence). This CDR3 has 15 residues. The CDR3 loop is CASKHRAAEGYGYTF. Here the CDR3 DNA reads TGTGCCAGCAAGCACAGGGCAGCGGAAGGCTATGGCTACACCTTC.

This clonotype was seen a few times. This chain connects TRBV2 to TRBJ2-6; TRBD1 aligns across 7 bases. V shed 5 bases, J shed 2 bases, and the junction held 6 bases outside the gene matches. Germline-derived CDR1 and CDR2 are SNHLY and FYNNEI. The CDR3 is 16 amino acids. The CDR3 sequence: CASSTRTGAGANVLTF. Here the CDR3 DNA reads TGTGCCAGCAGTACACGAACAGGGGCTGGGGCCAACGTCCTGACTTTC.

This clonotype has only a few counts. The chain links TRBV6-5 to TRBJ2-1, with D tentatively TRBD2 (5 bases). From germline, CDR1 is MNHEY and CDR2 SVGAGI. Trimming pared 7 bases from V and 3 bases from J, leaving 7 bases between. The CDR3 contains 12 residues. CDR3 sequence (DNA): TGTGCCAGCACCGGGGTCTACAATGAGCAGTTCTTC. This gives the protein CASTGVYNEQFF.

J is TRBJ2-7 and V is TRBV12-3 or TRBV12-4; 7 positions agree with TRBD1. The CDR3 sequence is 15 residues long. The J segment lost 3 bases and the V segment lost 3 bases, leaving 8 bases of the junction unmatched. The CDR3 sequence: CASSFGQEIIYEQYF. CDR3 DNA: TGTGCCAGCAGTTTCGGACAGGAGATAATCTACGAGCAGTACTTC.

The rearrangement uses TRBV5-6 and TRBJ2-7; 7 bases fit TRBD1. Germline loops: CDR1 SGHDT, CDR2 YYEEEE. V dropped 4 bases and J dropped 0; count of bases not matched to a gene: 7. The CDR3 consists of 15 residues. The DNA of the CDR3 is TGTGCCAGCAGCCCTGTGGCAGGGGGCTCCTACGAGCAGTACTTC. Encoded protein: CASSPVAGGSYEQYF.

V usage is TRBV27 and J usage is TRBJ2-1; no definite D call. The germline V gene has CDR1 MNHEY and CDR2 SMNVEV (reference sequence). There are 13 residues in the CDR3. The V and J ends lost 2 bases and 8 bases respectively, with 10 bases between them. The DNA of the CDR3 is TGTGCCAGCAGTTTAACCCGTAACCATGAGCAGTTCTTC. This codes for CASSLTRNHEQFF.

The V and J genes are TRBV3-1 and TRBJ1-1; TRBD1 agrees at 7 bases. This CDR3 spans 18 amino acids. Trimming at V came to 0 bases and at J to 1 base, leaving 11 bases not matched to a gene. CDR1 and CDR2 (germline): LGHDT, YNNKEL (reference sequence). The CDR3, as DNA: TGTGCCAGCAGCCAAGAAGGAGGGGGCGCGTCTACGAACACTGAAGCTTTCTTT. Encoded protein: CASSQEGGGASTNTEAFF.

This clonotype occurred once. The gene calls are TRBV2 and TRBJ1-1; D gene unclear. Germline V gene lookup returns CDR1 SNHLY and CDR2 FYNNEI. Trimming removed 4 bases from V and 3 bases from J, with 9 bases in between. The CDR3 has 13 amino acids. The CDR3 sequence: CASSVGMDTEAFF. CDR3 sequence (DNA): TGTGCCAGCAGTGTGGGAATGGACACTGAAGCTTTCTTT.

Only a few counts were recorded for this clonotype. The rearrangement uses TRBV7-2 and TRBJ1-6; D uncertain. Germline V gene data show CDR1 as SGHTA and CDR2 as FQGNSA. The ends were cut back, 2 bases at V and 10 bases at J, with 12 bases in the middle. The CDR3 is made up of 14 amino acids. The CDR3: CASSLRGKESPLHF. In DNA, the CDR3 is TGTGCCAGCAGCTTACGGGGAAAAGAGTCACCCCTCCACTTT.

The chain has TRBV5-1 and TRBJ2-5, with D hard to call. The CDR3 spans 15 residues. The V end was cut by 4 bases, the J end by 3 bases, with 16 bases between. Per the germline V gene, CDR1 is SGHRS and CDR2 is YFSETQ. This CDR3 reads CASSRQQSDKETQYF. The DNA of the CDR3 is TGCGCCAGCAGCAGACAACAGAGTGACAAAGAGACCCAGTACTTC.

A remark on this clonotype: Germline and junction disagree at one end, which may indicate a read error. The chain couples TRBV6-5 to TRBJ2-4; 9 bases line up with TRBD2. The CDR3 spans 15 residues. CDR1 is MNHEY, CDR2 SVGAGI, per germline. In DNA, the CDR3 is TGTGCCAGCAGTAAAGCGGGAGGAACCAAAACCATTCAGTACTTC. Its translation: CASSKAGGTKTIQYF.

The CDR3 region has the DNA TGTGCCAGCAGCTTCATGATTCAAGAGACCCAGTACTTC. It translates to CASSFMIQETQYF. This chain connects TRBV7-2 to TRBJ2-5; D call uncertain. Germline V gene lookup returns CDR1 SGHTA and CDR2 FQGNSA. The CDR3 is 13 amino acids. Deletions cut 3 bases from V and 2 bases from J, with 7 bases between.

V and J are TRBV10-3 and TRBJ1-2, with 11 bases fitting TRBD1. Germline V gives CDR1 ENHRY, CDR2 SYGVKD. The CDR3 spans 14 residues. The V and J ends lost 6 bases and 7 bases, in that order; junction bases with no gene match: 7. CDR3 loop: CAIRTGQGAGGYTF. The CDR3 nucleotides are TGTGCCATCAGGACCGGACAGGGGGCCGGTGGCTACACCTTC.

As concerns this clonotype: Germline and junction disagree at one end, which may indicate a read error. The chain has TRBV7-2 and TRBJ2-5; TRBD2 agrees at 11 bases. Germline lookup yields CDR1 SGHTA and CDR2 FQGNSA. There are 14 residues in the CDR3. The CDR3 sequence is CASSPTSGKEAQYF. The CDR3, as DNA: TGTGCCAGCAGCCCGACTAGCGGGAAAGAGGCCCAGTACTTC.

This clonotype was counted only a few times. This chain uses TRBV5-1 with TRBJ2-5; D call uncertain. Trimming cost V 1 base and J 2 bases, with 9 bases left between them. The CDR3 runs to 14 residues. From germline, CDR1 is SGHRS and CDR2 YFSETQ. The CDR3 DNA follows: TGCGCCAGCAGCTTGCGTGTCGGTCAAGAGACCCAGTACTTC. Translation gives CASSLRVGQETQYF.

The V gene is TRBV7-2, the J gene TRBJ1-6; 9 positions agree with TRBD1. After removal of 3 bases from V and 10 bases from J, the junction contained 7 bases not matched to a gene. CDR1 is SGHTA, CDR2 FQGNSA, per germline. The CDR3 totals 15 residues. The CDR3 here is CASSLDRGRESPLHF. The DNA for the CDR3 is TGTGCCAGCAGCTTGGACAGGGGACGGGAGTCACCCCTCCACTTT.

This chain links TRBV14 with TRBJ2-3; D is ambiguous. There are 15 residues in the CDR3. V gave up 2 bases and J gave up 2 bases, with 11 bases separating them. Germline V gives CDR1 SGHDN, CDR2 FVKESK. CDR3 sequence reads: CASSQTRAYTDTQYF. The CDR3 DNA reads as TGTGCCAGCAGCCAAACCCGGGCCTACACAGATACGCAGTATTTT.

This clonotype was found a few times. This chain connects TRBV11-2 to TRBJ2-1, with D possibly being TRBD1 (5 bases). CDR1 is SGHAT, CDR2 FQNNGV, per germline. The germline V and J ends were trimmed by 9 bases and 5 bases, with 17 bases remaining between them. CDR3 length: 14 residues. CDR3 amino acids: CASKLSQGNNEQFF. The DNA of the CDR3 is TGTGCCAGTAAATTGTCGCAGGGTAACAATGAGCAGTTCTTC.

The J gene is TRBJ2-7, the V gene TRBV25-1; D unresolved. The J call may be incorrect, as the DNA end agrees better with TRBJ2-5. This CDR3 has 16 amino acids. Germline V gene sequence: CDR1 MGHDK, CDR2 SYGVNS. CDR3 sequence reads: CASSDLSPTISGTQYF. The CDR3 DNA follows: TGTGCCAGCAGTGATCTCTCCCCTACTATTTCCGGGACCCAGTACTTC.

The chain recombines TRBV27 with TRBJ1-6, with D possibly matching TRBD1 (5 bases). The CDR3 is made up of 18 amino acids. Trimming cost V 0 bases and J 2 bases, with 14 bases left between them. Germline lookup yields CDR1 MNHEY and CDR2 SMNVEV (reference sequence). The CDR3, as DNA: TGTGCCAGCAGTTTATCGGCACTGACAGTAACCTATAATTCACCCCTCCACTTT. The encoded protein is CASSLSALTVTYNSPLHF.

V is TRBV4-3 and J is TRBJ1-2; 8 nucleotides align to TRBD1. Per germline, CDR1 LGHNA and CDR2 YSLEER. The CDR3 is 17 residues long. J gave up 0 bases and V 0 bases, and 6 bases lay outside the gene matches. The CDR3 DNA follows: TGCGCCAGCAGCCAAGAAGCGGACAGGGATCCTAACTATGGCTACACCTTC. Amino acids: CASSQEADRDPNYGYTF.

This clonotype was found once. J is TRBJ2-1 and V is TRBV20-1; 10 positions match TRBD2. Germline CDR1 DFQATT, CDR2 SNEGSKA (reference sequence). The CDR3 loop spans 14 amino acids. J lost 8 bases, V lost 3 bases, and 7 bases had no gene match. CDR3 nucleotide sequence: TGCAGTGCTAGGCGCCTAGCGGGAGTCCATGAGCAGTTCTTC. As protein: CSARRLAGVHEQFF.

The table lists this clonotype with a few counts. The rearrangement uses TRBV7-2 and TRBJ2-3; weak D call: TRBD2 (6 bases). Germline lookup yields CDR1 SGHTA and CDR2 FQGNSA. CDR3 size: 18 residues. Trimming removed 2 bases at V and 5 bases at J, with 23 bases between. CDR3 bases: TGTGCCAGCAGCTTAAGGAGTGGGGGAGGCGGGTCAGGAGATACGCAGTATTTT. Protein sequence: CASSLRSGGGGSGDTQYF.

The CDR3 protein is CASSLPRQHPSTDTQYF. CDR3 coding DNA: TGTGCCAGCAGCTTACCTAGACAGCACCCTAGCACAGATACGCAGTATTTT. This chain joins TRBV7-8 and TRBJ2-3, with D possibly TRBD1 on 5 matching bases. The CDR3 length is 17 residues. V lost 2 bases and J 0 bases, leaving 15 bases between the germline ends. Looked up from germline, CDR1 is SGHVS and CDR2 is FQNEAQ.

This clonotype has just a few counts. The J gene is TRBJ1-1, the V gene TRBV20-1; 9 bases agree with TRBD1. The V gene end was trimmed by 3 bases and the J gene end by 0 bases; junction bases not matched to a gene: 8. The CDR3 is 16 amino acids. From germline, CDR1 is DFQATT and CDR2 SNEGSKA (reference sequence). In DNA, the CDR3 is TGCAGTGCTAGGCGGGCCGGACAGGGGATGAACACTGAAGCTTTCTTT. This translates into CSARRAGQGMNTEAFF.